The present entry profiles one TCR beta chain with its context. Antigen specificity is unknown. The CDR3 has 16 amino acids. J was trimmed by 3 bases and V by 3 bases; bases with no gene match: 5. Germline lookup yields CDR1 SGDLS and CDR2 YYNGEE. Multiplex touch-down PCR with TRB-A/B primers amplified rearranged V-D-J TRB sequences. TCRdb reprocessed the multiplex PCR reads with MiXCR, giving one entry per CDR3 protein. Counted here are roughly 2,200 distinct CDR3 sequences, 20% to 30% occurring once; the ten biggest clones make up less than 14%. This sample stems from a study of T cell repertoires in aging, cancer and after chemotherapy. Turning to the study itself: Donors were grouped into six age bands spanning 30 or younger through 70 or older. Pre- and post-chemotherapy samples were paired from glioblastoma patients treated with temozolomide-based therapy.

Study-level findings and limits: Compared with age-matched healthy donors, untreated hematological or solid cancer patients showed higher blood TCR clonality.

Peripheral blood genomic DNA, not sorted cells or RNA, was the template. The rearrangement joins TRBV9 to TRBJ1-6; 8 bases align to TRBD1. The origin of this receptor is a human donor with a solid tumor. The specimen was blood. The CDR3 protein is CASSAQGQDYNSPLHF. The CDR3 coding sequence is TGTGCCAGCAGCGCCCAGGGACAGGACTATAATTCACCCCTCCACTTT. The full variable domain, its missing parts supplied by reference TRBV9 and TRBJ1-6, is DSGVTQTPKHLITATGQRVTLRCSPRSGDLSVYWYQQSLDQGLQFLIQYYNGEERAKGNILERFSAQQFPDLHSELNLSSLELGDSALYFCASSAQGQDYNSPLHFGNGTRLTVT.